The clone carrying this T cell receptor beta chain was seen more than once but under ten times. Its specificity is not known. Germline lookup yields CDR1 MDHEN and CDR2 SYDVKM. The CDR3 totals 14 residues. V was trimmed by 7 bases and J by 0 bases, leaving 12 bases between them. This sample's TCRbeta library carried unique molecular identifier barcodes. TCRdb re-called the PCR reads with MiXCR, one entry per CDR3 protein. The sample includes approximately 630,000 distinct CDR3 sequences, under 15% of them seen just once. These data are taken from a study of T-cell reconstitution after alpha-beta-depleted transplantation in children. Whole-study results and caveats: At around two months after transplant, the alpha-beta T cells were reportedly derived from several hundred expanded clones that came from non-depleted graft cells.

This rearrangement joins TRBV28 to TRBJ1-1; TRBD1 might be the D (5 bases). The clonotype was recovered from a girl aged 2-15 years with congenital amegakaryocytic thrombocytopenia, due to receive a stem cell transplant. The source was PBMCs, collected before TCRalphabeta/CD19-depleted stem cell transplant. This CDR3 is CASTGRGMNTEAFF. CDR3 in DNA: TGTGCCAGCACCGGGAGGGGAATGAACACTGAAGCTTTCTTT.